This TCR beta chain originates from a study of blood T cell repertoires in COVID-19. Across the study: There were acute and convalescent COVID-19 samples, and they came from the United States, Italy and Spain.

The germline gives CDR1 GTSNPN, CDR2 SVGIG (reference sequence). The CDR3 has 15 amino acids. The V segment lost 4 bases and the J segment 0 bases; nucleotides outside the gene matches: 7. This clone was counted a single time. Profiled with immunoSEQ multiplex PCR; TCRdb holds only in-frame clones, not every one. This sample yields 250,000 to 300,000 clones, of which approximately 90% are seen a single time; 12% belongs to the top ten. This clonotype originated in a woman aged 60-75 years with acute or convalescent COVID-19. The chain employs TRBV30 and TRBJ1-1; 8 bases match TRBD1. Sequencing was carried out using peripheral blood. This CDR3 is CAWNKMDRVNTEAFF. CDR3 sequence (DNA): TGTGCCTGGAATAAGATGGACAGGGTGAACACTGAAGCTTTCTTT.